Presented here are 30 T cell receptor beta chains from one specimen sequenced in a study of blood T cells in healthy people across ages. PCR was performed a second time for about 7 to 12 cycles using a sample-barcoded 5' primer and a J-beta primer mix. TCRdb processed the 5' RACE reads anew with MiXCR; each CDR3 protein has one entry. The repertoire holds 1.8 million or so distinct CDR3 sequences, 35% to 50% seen once, with more than 20% in the top ten. The sequenced sample was blood. These receptors all stem from a human donor in good health.

This clonotype was found a few times. This chain connects TRBV3-1 to TRBJ2-3; either TRBD1 or TRBD2 may fit D (5 bases each). The CDR3 runs to 16 residues. In germline, CDR1 is LGHDT, CDR2 YNNKEL (reference sequence). The V gene lost 1 base and the J gene lost 2 bases, with 13 bases spanning the gap. The CDR3 loop reads CASSQVLTAATDTQYF. The CDR3 bases are TGTGCCAGCAGCCAAGTTTTGACAGCGGCCACAGATACGCAGTATTTT.

The CDR3, as DNA: TGTGCCAGCTCATATCAACAGAGCAATGAGCAGTTCTTC. Protein: CASSYQQSNEQFF. The chain recombines TRBV2 with TRBJ2-1; no firm D call. CDR1 and CDR2 (germline): SNHLY, FYNNEI. Deletions cut 8 bases from V and 6 bases from J, with 14 bases between. The CDR3 is made up of 13 amino acids. Supplemented by reference TRBV2 and TRBJ2-1, the full variable domain reads EPEVTQTPSHQVTQMGQEVILRCVPISNHLYFYWYRQILGQKVEFLVSFYNNEISEKSEIFDDQFSVERPDGSNFTLKIRSTKLEDSAMYFCASSYQQSNEQFFGPGTRLTVL.

The chain combines TRBV20-1 with TRBJ2-6; D gene uncertain. Germline CDR1 reads DFQATT; CDR2 reads SNEGSKA (reference sequence). With 5 bases removed from V and 0 bases from J, the gap between germline ends came to 11 bases. The CDR3 is made up of 15 amino acids. DNA of the CDR3: TGCAGTGCTTCGGACCGTAGCTCTGGGGCCAACGTCCTGACTTTC. Translated, it gives CSASDRSSGANVLTF.

The chain is built from TRBV20-1 and TRBJ2-1; TRBD1 aligns across 11 bases. The length of the CDR3 is 15 residues. With V trimmed by 6 bases and J by 5 bases, 9 bases remained unmatched. Germline V gene lookup returns CDR1 DFQATT and CDR2 SNEGSKA (reference sequence). CDR3 protein: CSAPMRDRGNNEQFF. The CDR3 nucleotides read TGCAGTGCGCCAATGAGGGACAGGGGGAACAATGAGCAGTTCTTC.

The genes are TRBV3-1 and TRBJ1-2; D gene unclear. Germline CDR1 and CDR2: LGHDT and YNNKEL (reference sequence). The CDR3 spans 14 residues. Trimming took 4 bases from V and 3 from J, leaving 12 bases between them. The CDR3, as DNA: TGTGCCAGCAGCCTAAGGGTCCGTGACTATGGCTACACCTTC. Protein: CASSLRVRDYGYTF.

The V gene is TRBV6-1, the J gene TRBJ2-5; D is undetermined. The CDR3 is made up of 17 amino acids. Germline loops: CDR1 MNHNS, CDR2 SASEGT. Trimming cost V 2 bases and J 3 bases, with 19 bases left between them. Written as DNA, the CDR3 is TGTGCCAGCAGTGAAATGATATATTCAGGAGAAGAAGAGACCCAGTACTTC. Translating it yields CASSEMIYSGEEETQYF.

This chain joins TRBV6-5 and TRBJ2-3; no clear D. The germline gives CDR1 MNHEY, CDR2 SVGAGI. Trimming pared 0 bases from V and 0 bases from J, leaving 13 bases between. The CDR3 loop spans 17 amino acids. This CDR3 reads CASSYSQPGASTDTQYF. The CDR3 DNA follows: TGTGCCAGCAGTTACTCCCAGCCGGGTGCTAGCACAGATACGCAGTATTTT.

This clonotype was detected once. The CDR3 loop reads CAISAENQPQHF. The CDR3 DNA reads as TGTGCCATCAGTGCGGAAAATCAGCCCCAGCATTTT. The chain uses TRBV10-3 and TRBJ1-5; D gene unclear. The CDR3 sequence is 12 residues long. The germline V and J ends were trimmed by 4 bases and 4 bases, with 5 bases remaining between them. Germline V gene sequence: CDR1 ENHRY, CDR2 SYGVKD.

This chain joins TRBV6-6 and TRBJ1-1; D ambiguous. Germline lookup yields CDR1 MNHNY and CDR2 SVGAGI (reference sequence). Trimming shortened V by 5 bases and J by 2 bases, and 12 bases separated the two germline ends. The CDR3 is 14 residues long. The CDR3 spells CASSTGRINTEAFF. In nucleotides, the CDR3 is TGTGCCAGCAGTACCGGACGGATAAACACTGAAGCTTTCTTT.

The table lists this clonotype with a few counts. The chain is built from TRBV7-3 and TRBJ2-1; D perhaps matches TRBD1 (6 bases). This CDR3 is built from 15 residues. Germline V gene data show CDR1 as SGHTA and CDR2 as FQGTGA. The V gene lost 6 bases and the J gene lost 1 base, with 13 bases spanning the gap. CDR3 protein: CASSLNRESYNEQFF. The CDR3 coding sequence is TGTGCCAGCAGTCTTAACAGGGAGTCCTACAATGAGCAGTTCTTC.

The rearrangement joins TRBV12-3 or TRBV12-4 to TRBJ1-2, with 9 positions matching TRBD1. This CDR3 region has 13 residues. The trim removed 6 bases at V and 7 bases at J, leaving 6 bases unmatched. CDR3 in DNA: TGTGCCAGCAGACCGGGACAGGGTCCTGGCTACACCTTC. Residues: CASRPGQGPGYTF.

J is TRBJ2-5 and V is TRBV30, with 8 bases aligning to TRBD1. The end of the DNA fits TRBJ2-7 better, so the J call may be wrong. The length of the CDR3 is 14 residues. Germline V CDR1 and CDR2: GTSNPN, SVGIG (reference sequence). Here the CDR3 reads CAWSADRESAEQYF. Written as DNA, the CDR3 is TGTGCCTGGAGCGCGGACAGGGAATCTGCCGAGCAGTACTTC.

The chain carries TRBV2 and TRBJ1-1; TRBD1 might be the D (5 bases). V lost 3 bases, J lost 6 bases, and 20 bases lay in between. CDR1 is SNHLY and CDR2 is FYNNEI in the germline V gene. This CDR3 is 16 amino acids long. The CDR3 DNA reads TGTGCCAGCAGTGATCCGCTGGCCAGGGACTTGGCTGAAGCTTTCTTT. This sequence encodes CASSDPLARDLAEAFF.

In this sample, this clonotype turned up a few times. The rearrangement links TRBV11-1 to TRBJ2-7, with a tentative D call TRBD1 (6 bases). Trimming removed 7 bases from V and 1 base from J, with 11 bases in between. The CDR3 sequence is 13 residues long. The germline gives CDR1 SGHAT, CDR2 FQDESV (reference sequence). The CDR3 spells CASTITGSYEQYF. In DNA form, the CDR3 reads TGTGCCAGCACCATTACAGGGTCCTACGAGCAGTACTTC.

In this sample, this clonotype turned up a few times. The V and J genes are TRBV5-1 and TRBJ2-3, with TRBD2 identical over 13 bases. After removal of 3 bases from V and 10 bases from J, the junction contained 5 bases not matched to a gene. The CDR3 runs to 14 residues. Germline V gene data show CDR1 as SGHRS and CDR2 as YFSETQ. CDR3: CASSSGLAGASQYF. CDR3 nucleotide sequence: TGCGCCAGCAGCTCCGGACTAGCGGGGGCATCGCAGTATTTT.

The J gene is TRBJ1-3, the V gene TRBV6-5; D not resolved. Germline CDR1 MNHEY, CDR2 SVGAGI. V lost 8 bases, J lost 0 bases, and 11 bases lay in between. This CDR3 has 14 residues. CDR3 region: CASQDKSSGNTIYF. The CDR3 nucleotides read TGTGCCAGCCAAGACAAGAGCTCTGGAAACACCATATATTTT.

This clonotype was detected only once. V gene TRBV20-1 combines with J gene TRBJ1-2; D is possibly TRBD1 (5 bases). The V end lost 5 bases, the J end lost 1 base, and 11 bases lay between the germline ends. Per germline, CDR1 DFQATT and CDR2 SNEGSKA (reference sequence). The length of the CDR3 is 13 residues. CDR3 protein: CSAPGAFNYGYTF. CDR3 DNA: TGCAGTGCTCCCGGGGCCTTTAACTATGGCTACACCTTC.

This sequence joins TRBV29-1 and TRBJ1-2, with D uncertain. Trimming removed 3 bases from V and 10 bases from J, with 6 bases in between. The CDR3 covers 9 residues. CDR1 is SQVTM and CDR2 is ANQGSEA in the germline V gene. The CDR3 coding sequence is TGCAGCGTTGAGCCCTTCTACACCTTC. Encoded protein: CSVEPFYTF.

There are a few counts of this clonotype. The gene calls are TRBV20-1 and TRBJ2-1; D is undetermined. V was cut by 6 bases and J by 5 bases, with 17 bases left in between. CDR1 and CDR2 from the germline V gene are DFQATT and SNEGSKA (reference sequence). CDR3 length equals 14 residues. The CDR3 here is CSAHQALPHNEQFF. The CDR3 DNA reads TGCAGTGCGCATCAAGCACTCCCTCACAATGAGCAGTTCTTC.

This clonotype was picked up many times. The chain is built from TRBV10-3 and TRBJ2-1; a weak D match, TRBD1 (8 bases). V shed 10 bases and J shed 5 bases, with 18 bases lying between them. Germline V gene data show CDR1 as ENHRY and CDR2 as SYGVKD. CDR3 length equals 14 residues. CDR3 in DNA: TGTGCCACCAGAGCGGGACAGGAGCACAATGAGCAGTTCTTC. Its protein product is CATRAGQEHNEQFF.

The chain is built from TRBV7-3 and TRBJ2-1; D not resolved. Deletions cut 0 bases from V and 4 bases from J, with 10 bases between. The CDR3 runs 15 residues. Germline V CDR1 and CDR2: SGHTA, FQGTGA. As DNA, the CDR3 is TGTGCCAGCAGCTTAACGACAAGCGCGTACAATGAGCAGTTCTTC. Amino acid sequence: CASSLTTSAYNEQFF.

This clonotype was observed many times. This chain connects TRBV20-1 to TRBJ2-7, with 8 bases matching TRBD1. CDR1 is DFQATT and CDR2 is SNEGSKA in the germline V gene (reference sequence). The J segment lost 0 bases and the V segment lost 5 bases, leaving 3 bases of the junction unmatched. The CDR3 covers 13 residues. This chain's CDR3 is CSADRGSSYEQYF. The CDR3 DNA is TGCAGTGCTGACAGGGGCAGCTCCTACGAGCAGTACTTC.

The rearrangement links TRBV5-5 to TRBJ1-1; 7 bases map to TRBD1. The germline CDR1 and CDR2 sequences are SGHKS and YYEKEE (reference sequence). The CDR3 is 13 residues long. V was pared by 1 base and J by 6 bases, with 3 bases of the junction left unmatched. CDR3 loop: CASSLTGEPEAFF. The CDR3 region has the DNA TGTGCCAGCAGCTTGACAGGGGAGCCTGAAGCTTTCTTT. The whole variable domain, remainder taken from reference TRBV5-5 and TRBJ1-1, is DAGVTQSPTHLIKTRGQQVTLRCSPISGHKSVSWYQQVLGQGPQFIFQYYEKEERGRGNFPDRFSARQFPNYSSELNVNALLLGDSALYLCASSLTGEPEAFFGQGTRLTVV.

This clonotype has a handful of counts. This rearrangement joins TRBV5-4 to TRBJ1-2; no reliable D call. The CDR3 length is 15 residues. The germline gives CDR1 SGHNT, CDR2 YYREEE (reference sequence). Deletions cut 2 bases from V and 4 bases from J, with 15 bases between. The CDR3: CASSFGNIGLYGYTF. The CDR3 DNA reads as TGTGCCAGCAGCTTCGGGAACATAGGGCTCTATGGCTACACCTTC.

V gene TRBV7-8 combines with J gene TRBJ2-4; weak D call: TRBD2 (5 bases). The CDR3 covers 14 residues. Per the germline V gene, CDR1 is SGHVS and CDR2 is FQNEAQ. Trimming pared 5 bases from V and 7 bases from J, leaving 15 bases between. The CDR3 DNA is TGTGCCAGCAGCCCACTAGACACCCGTAACATTCAGTACTTC. Amino acid sequence: CASSPLDTRNIQYF.

With regard to this clonotype: Mismatch with germline at one junction end may stem from a read error. The chain couples TRBV11-2 to TRBJ1-2; D is perhaps TRBD1 (5 bases). The CDR3 runs to 16 residues. From germline, CDR1 is SGHAT and CDR2 FQNNGV. The DNA of the CDR3 is TGTGCCGGCAGCCGCACCGTTGGGGCCCCTCCTTATGGCTACACCTTC. Protein: CAGSRTVGAPPYGYTF.

The V call is TRBV4-2, the J call TRBJ1-5; no definite D call. The germline gives CDR1 LGHNA, CDR2 YNFKEQ. There are 15 residues in the CDR3. The ends were cut back, 4 bases at V and 5 bases at J, with 15 bases in the middle. CDR3 protein: CASSPILGGHQPQHF. CDR3 nucleotides: TGTGCCAGCAGCCCAATTCTCGGCGGGCATCAGCCCCAGCATTTT.

This rearrangement joins TRBV28 to TRBJ1-1; maybe TRBD1 (6 bases). Germline CDR1 is MDHEN and CDR2 is SYDVKM. This CDR3 contains 13 residues. Written as DNA, the CDR3 is TGTGGGTGCAACGGGGACACAAACACTGAAGCTTTCTTT. Translating gives CGCNGDTNTEAFF.

The J gene is TRBJ2-1, the V gene TRBV2; 13 nucleotides match TRBD2. The assigned J gene may be wrong: the sequence end matches TRBJ2-7 better. The CDR3 is 18 residues long. Germline values: CDR1 SNHLY, CDR2 FYNNEI. The CDR3 DNA sequence: TGTGCCAGCAGTCAGACTAGCGGGGGGCCGAGCTCCTACAATGAGCAGTACTTC. Protein sequence: CASSQTSGGPSSYNEQYF.

As DNA, the CDR3 is TGCGCCAGCAGCCAAGCCCAAGGACAGGGATACAATGAGCAGTTCTTC. Translating it yields CASSQAQGQGYNEQFF. J is TRBJ2-1 and V is TRBV4-1, with 8 bases matching TRBD1. Germline trimming cut 1 base from V and 4 bases from J; bases unmatched to any gene: 6. This CDR3 comprises 16 residues. Germline loops: CDR1 MGHRA, CDR2 YSYEKL.